The entry that follows covers one TCR beta chain sequence. The sample originates from a study of blood T cell repertoires in COVID-19. Clones were sequenced by immunoSEQ multiplex PCR, and TCRdb holds only the in-frame ones, with some missing. Of some 300,000 clones in the sample, 85% to 90% were seen once. V dropped 7 bases and J dropped 8; count of bases not matched to a gene: 10. The CDR3 contains 13 residues. Germline V CDR1 and CDR2: SQVTM, ANQGSEA. The origin of this receptor is a man between 70 and 80 years old with acute or convalescent COVID-19. Material for sequencing was peripheral blood. The chain carries TRBV29-1 and TRBJ1-4; TRBD1 agrees at 7 bases. CDR3 sequence (DNA): TGCAGCGCTGAGACAGGGTATGACGAAAAACTGTTTTTT. As protein: CSAETGYDEKLFF.